The rows below give T cell receptor beta chains drawn from one sample of a study of OX40 agonist ivuxolimab in advanced cancers. The protocol was immunoSEQ multiplex PCR, while the TCRdb copy is restricted to in-frame clones and leaves out a portion. The sample has around 90,000 clones, 90% seen once. This specimen consisted of CD4+ or CD8+ T cells sorted from blood, obtained in a trial of the OX40 agonist ivuxolimab. The receptors derive from an adult with an advanced solid tumor such as melanoma, head and neck, liver or kidney cancer. CDR3s include the opening cysteine and the closing phenylalanine or tryptophan. D genes are given only for firm matches. Clone size, where shown, is once, few, many, or a class for clones that have expanded.

clone_size,cdr3_length,j_call,v_call,d_call,cdr3_aa,cdr3_nt
-,13,TRBJ1-4,TRBV27,-,CASSDSGNEKLFF,TGTGCCAGCAGCGACAGCGGTAATGAAAAACTGTTTTTT
-,14,TRBJ2-1,TRBV7-9,-,CASSFPISYNEQFF,TGTGCCAGCAGCTTTCCCATCTCCTACAATGAGCAGTTCTTC
-,12,TRBJ2-7,TRBV6-4,-,CASSYDSYEQYF,TGTGCCAGCAGTTACGACAGCTACGAGCAGTACTTC
-,14,TRBJ2-7,TRBV7-8,-,CASSSATSAYEQYF,TGTGCCAGCAGCTCAGCGACGTCAGCCTACGAGCAGTACTTC
-,14,TRBJ2-1,TRBV7-9,TRBD2,CASSATTSRNEQFF,TGTGCCAGCAGCGCCACGACTAGCAGGAATGAGCAGTTCTTC
-,15,TRBJ1-4,TRBV7-9,-,CASRGWGTEGEKLFF,TGTGCCAGCAGGGGGTGGGGGACTGAGGGCGAAAAACTGTTTTTT
-,13,TRBJ2-1,TRBV28,-,CASSFPGSNEQFF,TGTGCCAGCAGTTTTCCAGGGTCTAATGAGCAGTTCTTC
once,17,TRBJ2-7,TRBV4-1,TRBD1,CASSQDGGLGQGFEQYF,TGCGCCAGCAGCCAAGATGGGGGGTTGGGACAGGGATTCGAGCAGTACTTC
-,14,TRBJ2-7,TRBV6-5,-,CASKRTVSSYEQYF,TGTGCCAGCAAAAGGACAGTGAGCTCCTACGAGCAGTACTTC
-,14,TRBJ1-1,TRBV13,-,CASRGNGGNTEAFF,TGTGCCAGCAGAGGGAATGGGGGAAACACTGAAGCTTTCTTT
-,14,TRBJ2-1,TRBV27,-,CASSSGSPYNEQFF,TGTGCCAGCAGTTCCGGGAGCCCCTACAATGAGCAGTTCTTC
-,17,TRBJ2-2,TRBV15,TRBD2,CATRDGLSGRAPGELFF,TGTGCCACCAGAGACGGACTCAGCGGGAGGGCCCCCGGGGAGCTGTTTTTT
-,14,TRBJ1-4,TRBV5-1,-,CASSPGAPREKLFF,TGCGCCAGCAGCCCGGGGGCCCCTAGGGAAAAACTGTTTTTT
-,15,TRBJ1-3,TRBV25-1,-,CATLVSGGTGNTIYF,TGTGCCACTCTCGTATCCGGGGGCACTGGAAACACCATATATTTT
-,13,TRBJ1-2,TRBV6-5,-,CASRTRQQSGYTF,TGTGCCAGCAGGACCAGACAGCAAAGTGGCTACACCTTC
-,13,TRBJ2-7,TRBV6-4,-,CASSDRLGDEQYF,TGTGCCAGCAGTGACCGGCTGGGGGACGAGCAGTACTTC
once,12,TRBJ2-7,TRBV5-1,-,CASSFGAYEQYF,TGCGCCAGCAGCTTCGGGGCCTACGAGCAGTACTTC
few,13,TRBJ1-2,TRBV6-5,-,CASSLDLNYGYTF,TGTGCCAGCAGTTTAGATCTTAACTATGGCTACACCTTC
-,13,TRBJ1-2,TRBV27,-,CASSLSRAYGYTF,TGTGCCAGCAGTTTATCGAGGGCCTATGGCTACACCTTC
-,13,TRBJ2-1,TRBV11-1,-,CASSLRLVNEQFF,TGTGCCAGCAGCTTAAGACTAGTGAATGAGCAGTTCTTC
-,15,TRBJ2-1,TRBV6-1,TRBD2,CASTEFTSGRVEQFF,TGTGCCAGCACCGAGTTTACTAGCGGGAGGGTTGAGCAGTTCTTC
-,14,TRBJ2-5,TRBV6-5,-,CASSYSGGGETQYF,TGTGCCAGCAGTTACAGTGGGGGTGGAGAGACCCAGTACTTC
-,16,TRBJ2-5,TRBV28,-,CASSLSETGLQETQYF,TGTGCCAGCAGTTTATCCGAGACAGGTCTCCAAGAGACCCAGTACTTC
-,13,TRBJ2-3,TRBV9,-,CASSSSGPDTQYF,TGTGCCAGCAGCTCCTCGGGTCCAGATACGCAGTATTTT
-,15,TRBJ2-5,TRBV11-3,-,CASSSFVGEEETQYF,TGTGCCAGCAGCTCATTCGTCGGGGAGGAGGAGACCCAGTACTTC
few,12,TRBJ2-5,TRBV29-1,-,CSVIHLQETQYF,TGCAGCGTTATACACCTACAAGAGACCCAGTACTTC
-,15,TRBJ2-7,TRBV27,TRBD1,CASSYSGQGRDEQYF,TGTGCCAGCAGTTATTCCGGACAGGGTCGGGACGAGCAGTACTTC
-,16,TRBJ2-1,TRBV30,TRBD2,CAWSVQGGRIYNEQFF,TGTGCCTGGAGTGTACAAGGCGGGAGAATTTACAATGAGCAGTTCTTC
few,14,TRBJ2-5,TRBV9,TRBD1,CASSVTGEQETQYF,TGTGCCAGCAGCGTTACAGGGGAACAAGAGACCCAGTACTTC
-,13,TRBJ2-7,TRBV7-9,TRBD1,CASRPGTEYEQYF,TGTGCCAGCAGACCCGGGACAGAGTACGAGCAGTACTTC
once,16,TRBJ1-1,TRBV19,TRBD1,CASSMVGDRGLREAFF,TGTGCCAGTAGTATGGTAGGGGACAGGGGGCTTCGGGAAGCTTTCTTT
few,16,TRBJ2-3,TRBV13,TRBD2,CASSFRLAGGGDTQYF,TGTGCCAGCAGCTTCAGACTAGCGGGAGGGGGAGATACGCAGTATTTT
-,14,TRBJ2-7,TRBV29-1,-,CSVARGGSSYEQYF,TGCAGCGTCGCCAGGGGGGGATCCTCCTACGAGCAGTACTTC
once,16,TRBJ2-4,TRBV21-1,-,CASNEYRRLAKNIQYF,TGTGCCAGCAATGAGTACCGACGGCTAGCCAAAAACATTCAGTACTTC
-,11,TRBJ2-1,TRBV19,-,CASSNYNEQFF,TGTGCCAGTAGTAATTACAATGAGCAGTTCTTC
-,13,TRBJ2-7,TRBV2,TRBD1,CASRETGAYEQYF,TGTGCCAGCAGGGAGACAGGGGCCTACGAGCAGTACTTC
-,16,TRBJ2-7,TRBV25-1,TRBD2,CASIKRSQRENYEQYF,TGTGCCAGCATTAAGAGGTCCCAGCGGGAGAACTACGAGCAGTACTTC